This T cell receptor (beta chain) is drawn from a study of blood T cell repertoires in COVID-19. Study summary: COVID-19 samples from acute and convalescent phases originated in the United States, Italy and Spain.

Per the original methods: Reference gene primer amplification gave nucleated cell count estimates. Profiling relied on immunoSEQ multiplex PCR, and the TCRdb table lists in-frame clones only, not all of them. V, J and clone size reflect that table, while D and trimming were determined from the DNA. The table shows 170,000 or so clones, with approximately 89% occurring only once. The CDR3 extends over 13 amino acids. CDR1 is LGHDT and CDR2 is YNNKEL in the germline V gene (reference sequence). V was pared by 6 bases and J by 3 bases, with 4 bases of the junction left unmatched. This chain connects TRBV3-1 (or the pseudogene TRBV3-2) to TRBJ2-7, with TRBD1 identical over 8 bases. This TCR was sampled from a man aged 35 to 55 who had recovered from COVID-19. Sequences were obtained from PBMCs or T cells enriched from blood (not recorded which). In nucleotides, the CDR3 is TGTGCCAGCAGTCGTGGACAGGGCTACGAGCAGTACTTC. This gives the protein CASSRGQGYEQYF.